This is a list of T cell receptor beta chains from one sample in a study of human T cells and chemical hapten exposure. TCRdb ran MiXCR on the RACE reads and lists one entry per CDR3 protein. The top ten hold less than 6% of the sample, which has roughly 48,000 distinct CDR3 sequences, 4.4% seen once. The material sequenced was whole blood. These receptors were taken from a human donor in good health. Some clones in this sample may be carry-over from other donors' samples. Each CDR3 is given with its conserved first and last residue. Each record gives: D gene, V gene, clone size, J gene, CDR3 DNA, CDR3 protein. D genes are given only for firm matches. For some rows the clone size is stated as once, few or many, or as a class when expanded; others skip it.

>NA|TRBV6-1|few|TRBJ1-1
TGTGCCAGCAGTGAAGCACGGGGAACTGAAGCTTTCTTT
CASSEARGTEAFF
>NA|TRBV28|many|TRBJ1-5
TGTGCCAGCAGTTTGGGGGTAATTGGGGATCAGCCCCAGCATTTT
CASSLGVIGDQPQHF
>NA|TRBV11-2|many|TRBJ1-1
TGTGCCAGCAGCTTATTGTCGGGTCGGAGCCGACTCAACACTGAAGCTTTCTTT
CASSLLSGRSRLNTEAFF
>NA|TRBV7-9|many|TRBJ2-1
TGTGCCAGCAGCCGTGACAATGAGCAGTTCTTC
CASSRDNEQFF
>NA|TRBV29-1|many|TRBJ1-2
TGCAGCGTTGTTGGCAGGGTGAGCTATGGCTACACCTTC
CSVVGRVSYGYTF
>TRBD1|TRBV28|many|TRBJ2-7
TGTGCCAGCAGTTTATCCTCGACGCCCGGACAGGAGAACTCCTACGAGCAGTACTTC
CASSLSSTPGQENSYEQYF
>TRBD2|TRBV2|many|TRBJ2-3
TGTGCCAGCATCTCCATGGGGGGGACAGATACGCAGTATTTT
CASISMGGTDTQYF
>NA|TRBV18|NA|TRBJ2-3
TGTGCCAGCTCACCAGGCTCCTCATCGGATACGCAGTATTTT
CASSPGSSSDTQYF
>TRBD1|TRBV6-5|few|TRBJ2-7
TGTGCCAGCAGTCAGACAGGGGGCTTTACCTACGAGCAGTACTTC
CASSQTGGFTYEQYF
>NA|TRBV28|many|TRBJ2-3
TGTGCCAGCAGTGCCCCGGGCGGAGCCACAGATACGCAGTATTTT
CASSAPGGATDTQYF
>NA|TRBV5-1|many|TRBJ2-4
TGCGCCAGCAGCTTGGGACAGCCGGGGGACATTCAGTACTTC
CASSLGQPGDIQYF
>NA|TRBV28|NA|TRBJ2-5
TGTGCCAGCAGTTCGACACGCGGTCAAGAGACCCAGTACTTC
CASSSTRGQETQYF
>NA|TRBV7-2|few|TRBJ2-1
TGTGCCAGCAGCTTACCCTCTGGGGTCCGGTTCTTC
CASSLPSGVRFF
>NA|TRBV12-3/TRBV12-4|NA|TRBJ1-1
TGTGCCAGCAGTTTCCCGGGACTTTTAGCTTTCTTT
CASSFPGLLAFF
>NA|TRBV18|few|TRBJ2-5
TGTGCCAGCTCACCACCACCGATATCGGAGACCCAGTACTTC
CASSPPPISETQYF
>NA|TRBV20-1|few|TRBJ2-1
TGCAGTGCTAGAGAACCTAGGGGGGACAATGAGCAGTTCTTC
CSAREPRGDNEQFF
>TRBD2|TRBV5-6|NA|TRBJ2-5
TGTGCCAGCAGCTTGGCCGGACTAGCGAAAGAGACCCAGTACTTC
CASSLAGLAKETQYF
>NA|TRBV6-1|many|TRBJ1-1
TGTGCCAGCATCTTCTCCCAGGGACTCACTGAAGCTTTCTTT
CASIFSQGLTEAFF
>NA|TRBV5-1|many|TRBJ1-3
TGCGCCAGCAGCTTGGCAGGGACTGGAAACACCATATATTTT
CASSLAGTGNTIYF
>TRBD2|TRBV20-1|few|TRBJ2-5
TGCAGTGCAGCCGGGAGGAAGTTCATAGAGACCCAGTACTTC
CSAAGRKFIETQYF
>NA|TRBV7-8|many|TRBJ1-6
TGTGCCAGCAGCTTAGGATCCCAGTCCATAACCGGGGTACCCCTCCACTTT
CASSLGSQSITGVPLHF
>NA|TRBV28|few|TRBJ2-2
TGTGCCAGCATCAGGGGAGATCGTACGACCGGGGAGCTGTTTTTT
CASIRGDRTTGELFF